The following is a T cell receptor (beta chain) sequence with its context. The antigen this receptor binds is unknown. Base qualities are missing; no much larger clone stands one base away. The data stem from a study of OX40 agonist ivuxolimab in advanced cancers. General notes on the study: Ivuxolimab, which targeted the costimulatory receptor OX40 (CD134), was an agonistic, fully human IgG2 monoclonal antibody. Intravenous ivuxolimab was administered to patients every 2 weeks at six dose levels: 0.01, 0.1, 0.3, 1.5, 3 and 10 mg/kg. Of the roughly 52 dose-escalation patients, hepatocellular carcinoma was present in roughly 19, melanoma in approximately 15, renal cell carcinoma in 9 and head and neck cancer in 9. A male proportion of under 85% and a mean age of 60 years, ranging from roughly 23 to 79, were recorded for the dose-escalation cohort. Patients were allowed to have had prior anti-PD-1, anti-PD-L1 or anti-CTLA-4 therapy, and approximately 40% of the dose-escalation patients had previously received checkpoint inhibitors. Partial responses occurred in three dose-escalation patients, of whom one had hepatocellular carcinoma and two had cutaneous melanoma. The purpose of peripheral TCRbeta sequencing was to test whether ivuxolimab changed TCR sequence diversity and led to clonal T-cell expansion. The paper covers the monotherapy dose-escalation part of the phase I ivuxolimab trial, which included N ≈ 50 patients. General findings and caveats noted by the study authors: Partial responders in the 0.1-3.0 mg/kg groups had among the lowest normalized peripheral clonal expansion, especially among CD8+ T cells. Low levels of normalized T-cell clonal expansion were also seen in some nonresponding patients. Clonal expansion of both CD4+ and CD8+ blood T cells was observed from baseline to week 6 at doses 0.1 to 3.0 mg/kg. After ivuxolimab, more expanded clones were found on average in CD8+ T cells than in CD4+ T cells. The antigen specificity of the peripheral T cells that underwent clonal expansion was not determined.

Reading the germline V gene (reference sequence) gives CDR1 MNHEY and CDR2 SMNVEV. From the cysteine through the phenylalanine, the CDR3 covers 18 amino acids. Of all the DNA, just the CDR3 is kept, 54 bases in frame from base 1. The germline V end is reduced by 6 bases and the J end by 0 bases; junction bases left unmatched: 11. The trial excluded patients who had a history of autoimmune disease or who were on systemic immunosuppression. Peripheral blood for TCR sequencing was collected from all dose cohorts at baseline, on cycle 4 day 1, and on cycle 7 day 1. Samples came from an open-label, multicenter, first-in-human phase I dose-escalation trial of ivuxolimab. Adults with locally advanced or metastatic melanoma, renal cell, hepatocellular, or head and neck squamous cell carcinoma were enrolled in the trial. CD4+ and CD8+ T cells were sorted separately from peripheral blood before TCR sequencing.

To sequence the TCRbeta CDR3 region, genomic DNA was isolated from the sorted cells. The immunoSEQ Assay was used to sequence the TCRbeta CDR3 regions. Sourced from immuneACCESS, this table was stored by TCRdb with only in-frame sequences that have V and J called. A share of the clones is absent; for the studies checked, an unresolved V gene accounts for under half, and the remainder has no known explanation. This sample comprises some 60,000 clones, roughly 85% of them detected only once. The ten largest account for less than 0.45% of the sample. Sequencing was performed on CD4+ or CD8+ T cells sorted from blood, taken in a trial of the OX40 agonist ivuxolimab. The chain uses TRBV27 and TRBJ2-6; TRBD1 agrees with 7 junctional bases. This sequence was found in an adult with an advanced solid tumor such as melanoma, head and neck, liver or kidney cancer. The DNA reads TGTGCCAGCAGGGAGTGGGGACAGCCTGACTCTGGGGCCAACGTCCTGACTTTC. It codes for CASREWGQPDSGANVLTF. The full variable domain, completed from the reference TRBV27 and TRBJ2-6 proteins outside the CDR3, reads EAQVTQNPRYLITVTGKKLTVTCSQNMNHEYMSWYRQDPGLGLRQIYYSMNVEVTDKGDVPEGYKVSRKEKRNFPLILESPSPNQTSLYFCASREWGQPDSGANVLTFGAGSRLTVL.